Listed here are 21 T cell receptor beta chains from one sample, sequenced in a study of blood T cell repertoires in COVID-19. The method was immunoSEQ multiplex PCR; TCRdb's version includes in-frame clones alone and lacks a portion of them. Of roughly 200,000 clones in the sample, 84% were seen once. The sample taken for sequencing was peripheral blood. The receptor set was obtained from a woman older than 75 with active or convalescent COVID-19.

The CDR3 DNA follows: TGTGCCAGCTCACCTATCACTGGGAACACCGGGGAGCTGTTTTTT. Protein sequence: CASSPITGNTGELFF. The V gene is TRBV18, the J gene TRBJ2-2, with no clear D. The germline V gene encodes CDR1 KGHSH and CDR2 LQKENI. This CDR3 region has 15 residues. Trimming cost V 3 bases and J 1 base, with 9 bases left between them.

This chain uses TRBV11-3 with TRBJ2-3, with TRBD2 matching 9 bases. CDR1 SGHNT and CDR2 YENEEA come from the germline V gene. There are 17 residues in the CDR3. V dropped 5 bases and J dropped 4; count of bases not matched to a gene: 13. CDR3 residues: CASSPSLGGGAADTQYF. CDR3 nucleotide sequence: TGTGCCAGCAGCCCATCCTTGGGCGGGGGGGCCGCAGATACGCAGTATTTT.

This clone has a handful of counts. The chain combines TRBV7-9 with TRBJ1-1; D gene ambiguous. Deletions cut 3 bases from V and 1 base from J, with 3 bases between. This CDR3 is built from 12 residues. Per germline, CDR1 SEHNR and CDR2 FQNEAQ (reference sequence). This CDR3 reads CASSFQNTEAFF. Here the CDR3 DNA reads TGTGCCAGCAGCTTTCAGAACACTGAAGCTTTCTTT. Full variable domain (rest looked up from reference TRBV7-9 and TRBJ1-1): DTGVSQNPRHKITKRGQNVTFRCDPISEHNRLYWYRQTLGQGPEFLTYFQNEAQLEKSRLLSDRFSAERPKGSFSTLEIQRTEQGDSAMYLCASSFQNTEAFFGQGTRLTVV.

This chain connects TRBV27 to TRBJ1-2; TRBD1 agrees at 9 bases. The germline V gene has CDR1 MNHEY and CDR2 SMNVEV (reference sequence). CDR3 length: 15 residues. V lost 2 bases to trimming and J lost 4 bases; unmatched junction nucleotides: 5. The CDR3 here is CASSLIQGAVYGYTF. CDR3 DNA sequence: TGTGCCAGCAGTTTAATACAGGGGGCTGTCTATGGCTACACCTTC.

The chain combines TRBV7-9 with TRBJ2-5; D unclear. The germline V gene encodes CDR1 SEHNR and CDR2 FQNEAQ (reference sequence). Trimming stripped 1 base from V and 0 bases from J, with 9 bases between. This CDR3 has 15 residues. CDR3 residues: CASSLVTRYQETQYF. Here the CDR3 DNA reads TGTGCCAGCAGCTTAGTTACCCGGTACCAAGAGACCCAGTACTTC.

This clone occurred a few times. The sample contains more than one DNA sequence encoding this CDR3. The chain is built from TRBV3-1 (or the pseudogene TRBV3-2) and TRBJ2-7, with D possibly TRBD1 on 5 matching bases. CDR3 size: 13 residues. V lost 1 base, J lost 2 bases, and 6 bases lay in between. From germline, CDR1 is LGHDT and CDR2 YNNKEL (reference sequence). The CDR3 DNA reads as TGTGCCAGCAGCCAAGCAGGGACCTACGAGCAGTACTTC. This gives the protein CASSQAGTYEQYF.

A remark on this clone: The same CDR3 arises from other DNA sequences in this sample as well. The chain is built from TRBV5-6 and TRBJ2-5, with 8 bases matching TRBD2. There are 15 residues in the CDR3. Trimming removed 0 bases from V and 5 bases from J; junction bases left unmatched: 6. Germline V CDR1 and CDR2: SGHDT, YYEEEE. CDR3 protein: CASSLVAGGRETQYF. DNA of the CDR3: TGTGCCAGCAGCTTGGTTGCGGGGGGAAGGGAGACCCAGTACTTC.

The CDR3 nucleotides are TGTGCCAGCAGCGAAGGGGGCCGGGCCGGGGAGCTGTTTTTT. Amino acids: CASSEGGRAGELFF. This chain uses TRBV9 with TRBJ2-2, with 7 positions matching TRBD1. The germline CDR1 and CDR2 sequences are SGDLS and YYNGEE. There are 14 residues in the CDR3. The V gene end was trimmed by 3 bases and the J gene end by 6 bases; junction bases not matched to a gene: 5.

The sample holds one count of this clone. The V call is TRBV5-1, the J call TRBJ1-5; D might be TRBD1 (5 bases). CDR1 is SGHRS and CDR2 is YFSETQ in the germline V gene. Trimming pared 2 bases from V and 6 bases from J, leaving 18 bases between. This CDR3 comprises 16 residues. The CDR3: CASSLEGGKGTQPQHF. The CDR3 region has the DNA TGCGCCAGCAGCTTAGAGGGAGGAAAAGGGACTCAGCCCCAGCATTTT.

The chain uses TRBV19 and TRBJ1-2; no clear D gene. This CDR3 is built from 14 residues. V shed 3 bases and J shed 4 bases, with 12 bases lying between them. The germline V gene has CDR1 LNHDA and CDR2 SQIVND (reference sequence). CDR3 loop: CASSISREIYGYTF. The CDR3, as DNA: TGTGCCAGTAGTATCTCGAGAGAAATCTATGGCTACACCTTC.

This chain joins TRBV20-1 and TRBJ2-3; 7 bases are a match to TRBD2. J lost 1 base, V lost 3 bases, and 4 bases had no gene match. In germline, CDR1 is DFQATT, CDR2 SNEGSKA (reference sequence). The CDR3 is made up of 14 amino acids. CDR3 DNA: TGCAGTGCTAGTGAGCGGGGTCGCACAGATACGCAGTATTTT. It yields the protein CSASERGRTDTQYF.

A note on this clone: This could be a read error, since a much larger clone is one nucleotide away. V gene TRBV11-2 combines with J gene TRBJ2-1, with 11 bases lining up with TRBD2. CDR1 is SGHAT, CDR2 FQNNGV, per germline. V gave up 5 bases and J gave up 0 bases; unmatched junction bases: 0. The CDR3 totals 15 residues. CDR3: CASSTSGSSYNEQFF. CDR3 nucleotide sequence: TGTGCCAGCAGCACTAGCGGGAGCTCCTACAATGAGCAGTTCTTC.

The chain combines TRBV5-1 with TRBJ1-1; TRBD1 aligns across 8 bases. The trim removed 2 bases at V and 5 bases at J, leaving 5 bases unmatched. Looked up from germline, CDR1 is SGHRS and CDR2 is YFSETQ. The CDR3 runs 14 residues. The CDR3 nucleotides read TGCGCCAGCAGCTTTGACAGGGGCTATACTGAAGCTTTCTTT. This encodes CASSFDRGYTEAFF.

The J gene is TRBJ1-2, the V gene TRBV9, with D hard to call. From germline, CDR1 is SGDLS and CDR2 YYNGEE. This CDR3 is 13 amino acids long. Trimming shortened V by 0 bases and J by 5 bases, and 8 bases separated the two germline ends. CDR3 in amino acids: CASSVGRDYGYTF. The DNA of the CDR3 is TGTGCCAGCAGCGTAGGGCGGGATTATGGCTACACCTTC.

This clone showed up just once. The V and J genes are TRBV7-2 and TRBJ2-1, with 9 bases that match TRBD1. CDR3 length: 16 amino acids. V gave up 0 bases and J gave up 1 base; unmatched junction bases: 1. CDR1 and CDR2 (germline): SGHTA, FQGNSA. CDR3: CASSLAGTGSYNEQFF. DNA of the CDR3: TGTGCCAGCAGCTTAGCGGGGACAGGGTCCTACAATGAGCAGTTCTTC. The variable domain in full, with the rest retrieved from reference TRBV7-2 and TRBJ2-1, is GAGVSQSPSNKVTEKGKDVELRCDPISGHTALYWYRQSLGQGLEFLIYFQGNSAPDKSGLPSDRFSAERTGGSVSTLTIQRTQQEDSAVYLCASSLAGTGSYNEQFFGPGTRLTVL.

The rearrangement uses TRBV6-1 and TRBJ1-1, with D uncertain. V gave up 1 base and J gave up 5 bases, with 14 bases separating them. Germline assignment: CDR1 MNHNS and CDR2 SASEGT. This CDR3 has 15 amino acids. CDR3 coding DNA: TGTGCCAGCAGTGAAGTCCCTGCAGGTCTTACTGAAGCTTTCTTT. Protein sequence: CASSEVPAGLTEAFF.

V is TRBV19 and J is TRBJ2-7; 9 bases fit TRBD1. Germline loops: CDR1 LNHDA, CDR2 SQIVND (reference sequence). The CDR3 has 15 residues. J was trimmed by 3 bases and V by 6 bases; bases with no gene match: 9. CDR3 region: CASSGQGNLIYEQYF. CDR3 coding DNA: TGTGCCAGTAGCGGACAGGGGAATCTCATCTACGAGCAGTACTTC.

This clone was detected a few times. The rearrangement links TRBV19 to TRBJ1-3; 8 bases are shared with TRBD1. This CDR3 comprises 16 residues. Germline loops: CDR1 LNHDA, CDR2 SQIVND (reference sequence). Trimming took 3 bases from V and 0 from J; bases not matched to a gene: 4. The CDR3 sequence is CASSIPGGYSGNTIYF. The CDR3, as DNA: TGTGCCAGTAGTATCCCAGGGGGCTACTCTGGAAACACCATATATTTT.

The rearrangement links TRBV30 to TRBJ2-5, with D possibly matching TRBD2 (5 bases). The CDR3 has 16 residues. Germline V CDR1 and CDR2: GTSNPN, SVGIG (reference sequence). Trimming cost V 1 base and J 4 bases, with 19 bases left between them. CDR3 residues: CAWSDRRRMEGETQYF. CDR3 nucleotides: TGTGCCTGGAGTGATCGACGGAGGATGGAAGGAGAGACCCAGTACTTC.

This clone was counted between two and nine times. The CDR3 region is CASSSARGRLGTEAFF. In nucleotides, the CDR3 is TGTGCCAGCAGCTCAGCAAGGGGGCGTCTTGGCACTGAAGCTTTCTTT. The V and J genes are TRBV7-9 and TRBJ1-1; 7 bases match TRBD1. V dropped 4 bases and J dropped 4; count of bases not matched to a gene: 12. CDR1 and CDR2 from the germline V gene are SEHNR and FQNEAQ (reference sequence). The CDR3 has 16 amino acids.

The V call is TRBV6-6, the J call TRBJ2-5; TRBD1 might be the D (5 bases). Germline lookup yields CDR1 MNHNY and CDR2 SVGAGI (reference sequence). The ends were cut back, 8 bases at V and 1 base at J, with 11 bases in the middle. This CDR3 region has 13 residues. The CDR3 region has the DNA TGTGCCAGCCACGCAGGGCTCCAAGAGACCCAGTACTTC. Translated, it gives CASHAGLQETQYF.